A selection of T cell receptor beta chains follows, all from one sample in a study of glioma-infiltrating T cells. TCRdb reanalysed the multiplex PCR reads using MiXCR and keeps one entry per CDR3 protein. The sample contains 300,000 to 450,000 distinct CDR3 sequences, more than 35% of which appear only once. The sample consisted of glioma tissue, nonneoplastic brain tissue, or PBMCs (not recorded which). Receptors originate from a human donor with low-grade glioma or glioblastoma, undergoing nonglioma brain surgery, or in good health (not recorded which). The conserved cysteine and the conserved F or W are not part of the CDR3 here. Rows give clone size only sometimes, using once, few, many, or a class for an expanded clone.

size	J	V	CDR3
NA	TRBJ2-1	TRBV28	ASITRAQGYEQF
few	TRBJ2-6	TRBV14	ASSQESSGANVLT
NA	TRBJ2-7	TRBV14	ASTRETGGFYEQY
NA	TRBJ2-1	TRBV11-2	ASRAPGTSEF
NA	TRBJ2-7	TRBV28	ASSLELSISTATSYEQY
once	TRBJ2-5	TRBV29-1	SVTRTSFETQY
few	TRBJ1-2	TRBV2	ASSTGGRGYGYT
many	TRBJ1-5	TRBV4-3	ASSQGRQGDQPQH
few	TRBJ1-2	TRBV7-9	AGSRGFDGYT
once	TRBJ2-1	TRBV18	ASSTGTGLYNEQF
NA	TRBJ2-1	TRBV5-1	ASSPKPGTTYSYEQF
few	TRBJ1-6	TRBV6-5	ASSPGQGRPSPLH
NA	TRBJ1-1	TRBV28	ASSSPWGEDL
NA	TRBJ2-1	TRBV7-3	ASSFGGRDTYNEQF